The 23 T cell receptor beta chains given below trace back to one sample, sequenced in a study of OX40 agonist ivuxolimab in advanced cancers. Data came from immunoSEQ multiplex PCR; TCRdb stores just in-frame clones and leaves some out. Of tens of thousands of clones in the sample, about nine tenths were seen once. The sequencing used CD4+ or CD8+ T cells sorted from blood, collected in a trial of the OX40 agonist ivuxolimab. The receptors were gathered from an adult with an advanced solid tumor such as melanoma, head and neck, liver or kidney cancer.

Note on this clone: At one of its ends the junction is not consistent with the germline gene, which may arise from a read error. The chain has TRBV10-2 and TRBJ1-1; 7 nucleotides line up with TRBD1. CDR3 length equals 15 residues. Germline lookup yields CDR1 WSHSY and CDR2 SAAADI. The CDR3 nucleotides are TGCGCCGGCAGTGTGACAGGGTGGAGGAACACTGAAGCTTTCTTT. Protein product: CAGSVTGWRNTEAFF.

The chain employs TRBV7-2 and TRBJ2-7; perhaps TRBD2 as D (5 bases). Germline CDR1 reads SGHTA; CDR2 reads FQGNSA. The CDR3 spans 14 residues. Trimming took 5 bases from V and 3 from J, leaving 14 bases between them. The CDR3 DNA reads TGTGCCAGCAGCAATAGGGAGATGGTCTACGAGCAGTACTTC. Translation gives CASSNREMVYEQYF.

The V call is TRBV7-9, the J call TRBJ2-1, with D tentatively TRBD2 (5 bases). The V gene's germline CDR1 is SEHNR and CDR2 FQNEAQ (reference sequence). This CDR3 region has 16 residues. The ends were cut back, 4 bases at V and 5 bases at J, with 18 bases in the middle. The DNA for the CDR3 is TGTGCCAGCAGCTCACGACACGTCGAGGGCGACAATGAGCAGTTCTTC. It codes for CASSSRHVEGDNEQFF. Full variable domain (remainder filled in from reference TRBV7-9 and TRBJ2-1): DTGVSQNPRHKITKRGQNVTFRCDPISEHNRLYWYRQTLGQGPEFLTYFQNEAQLEKSRLLSDRFSAERPKGSFSTLEIQRTEQGDSAMYLCASSSRHVEGDNEQFFGPGTRLTVL.

The chain recombines TRBV11-2 with TRBJ1-1, with TRBD1 identical over 9 bases. Germline-derived CDR1 and CDR2 are SGHAT and FQNNGV. After removal of 5 bases from V and 10 bases from J, the junction contained 11 bases not matched to a gene. The CDR3 spans 14 residues. The CDR3 reads CASSRQGTGRIAFF. In DNA, the CDR3 is TGTGCCAGCAGCCGCCAGGGGACAGGGCGAATAGCTTTCTTT.

The rearrangement joins TRBV2 to TRBJ1-2; tentative D call: TRBD1 (5 bases). V was pared by 2 bases and J by 4 bases, with 14 bases between. CDR1 and CDR2 (germline): SNHLY, FYNNEI. The CDR3 has 15 residues. The CDR3, as DNA: TGTGCCAGCAGTGAATCGGGGCAGGGCCTCTATGGCTACACCTTC. It yields the protein CASSESGQGLYGYTF.

About this clone: Germline and junction disagree at one end, which may indicate a read error. This rearrangement joins TRBV28 to TRBJ2-7, with TRBD1 as a possible D gene (6 bases). CDR3 length: 13 residues. The germline V gene has CDR1 MDHEN and CDR2 SYDVKM. CDR3 sequence reads: CASSSYWTDRGEF. CDR3 nucleotide sequence: TGTGCCAGCAGTTCCTACTGGACAGATCGAGGGGAGTTC. Full variable domain (remainder filled in from reference TRBV28 and TRBJ2-7): DVKVTQSSRYLVKRTGEKVFLECVQDMDHENMFWYRQDPGLGLRLIYFSYDVKMKEKGDIPEGYSVSREKKERFSLILESASTNQTSMYLCASSSYWTDRGEFGPGTRLTVT.

The chain employs TRBV11-2 and TRBJ1-1; D remains unclear. CDR1 and CDR2 (germline): SGHAT, FQNNGV. Trimming shortened V by 0 bases and J by 9 bases, and 8 bases separated the two germline ends. The CDR3 loop spans 12 amino acids. CDR3 in amino acids: CASSLDERKAFF. In DNA form, the CDR3 reads TGTGCCAGCAGCTTAGATGAGAGAAAAGCTTTCTTT.

The chain has TRBV19 and TRBJ1-4; D is uncertain. Per the germline V gene, CDR1 is LNHDA and CDR2 is SQIVND (reference sequence). This CDR3 is built from 14 residues. V gave up 6 bases and J gave up 3 bases, with 11 bases separating them. The CDR3 DNA is TGTGCCAGTAGGAAAGACGCGGCTAATGAAAAACTGTTTTTT. It specifies CASRKDAANEKLFF. Full variable domain (rest looked up from reference TRBV19 and TRBJ1-4): DGGITQSPKYLFRKEGQNVTLSCEQNLNHDAMYWYRQDPGQGLRLIYYSQIVNDFQKGDIAEGYSVSREKKESFPLTVTSAQKNPTAFYLCASRKDAANEKLFFGSGTQLSVL.

The chain combines TRBV21-1 with TRBJ1-6. TRBV21-1 corresponds to a pseudogene. The CDR3 sequence is 17 residues long. This CDR3 reads CASSKKEGGPYNSPLHF. The DNA for the CDR3 is TGTGCCAGCAGCAAAAAGGAGGGGGGGCCCTATAATTCACCCCTCCACTTT.

The chain is built from TRBV10-2 and TRBJ2-7; no clear D. This CDR3 is 12 amino acids long. Trimming shortened V by 10 bases and J by 3 bases, and 13 bases separated the two germline ends. Germline lookup yields CDR1 WSHSY and CDR2 SAAADI. The CDR3 loop reads CATLPARYEQYF. Written as DNA, the CDR3 is TGCGCCACCCTCCCCGCCCGCTACGAGCAGTACTTC.

This chain links TRBV11-2 with TRBJ2-2, with D possibly called TRBD1 or TRBD2 (6 bases each). The CDR3 is 15 residues long. Germline assignment: CDR1 SGHAT and CDR2 FQNNGV. Trimming took 4 bases from V and 5 from J, leaving 14 bases between them. The CDR3 coding sequence is TGTGCCAGCAGCTATAGTGGGGGGCGGACCGGGGAGCTGTTTTTT. Protein sequence: CASSYSGGRTGELFF.

V gene TRBV9 combines with J gene TRBJ1-4, with D unresolved. The CDR3 sequence is 15 residues long. CDR1 and CDR2 (germline): SGDLS, YYNGEE. Trimming took off 0 bases at V and 4 bases at J, with 10 bases between the two ends. CDR3 residues: CASSVAPAVNEKLFF. For the CDR3, the DNA is TGTGCCAGCAGCGTAGCCCCAGCGGTTAATGAAAAACTGTTTTTT.

V gene TRBV11-2 combines with J gene TRBJ2-5; D remains ambiguous. This CDR3 spans 13 amino acids. V was shortened by 5 bases and J by 3 bases, with 10 bases between the two germline ends. Germline CDR1 is SGHAT and CDR2 is FQNNGV. The CDR3 DNA follows: TGTGCCAGCAGCAAGGCGGCCGAAGAGACCCAGTACTTC. Encoded protein: CASSKAAEETQYF.

The chain recombines TRBV5-1 with TRBJ2-5; 7 positions match TRBD1. Germline V lookup: CDR1 SGHRS, CDR2 YFSETQ. The CDR3 has 14 amino acids. V shed 3 bases and J 2 bases; nucleotides not matched to a gene: 4. The CDR3 DNA reads as TGCGCCAGCAGCTCCCTGGGACAGCAAGAGACCCAGTACTTC. Its protein is CASSSLGQQETQYF.

The chain is built from TRBV1 and TRBJ2-5; TRBD2 is the table's D call, not checked against the DNA. TRBV1 is recorded as a pseudogene. This CDR3 contains 18 residues. In nucleotides, the CDR3 is TGCACCAGCAAGCACCGTGTTACTCCTAGCGGGGGACAAGAGACCCAGTACTTC. Translated: CTSKHRVTPSGGQETQYF.

The chain combines TRBV28 with TRBJ2-7; TRBD2 aligns across 8 bases. CDR1 and CDR2 (germline): MDHEN, SYDVKM. The ends lost 5 bases at V and 6 bases at J; junction bases unmatched: 15. The CDR3 has 16 residues. The CDR3 is CASSLPASGSSGEQYF. The CDR3 DNA follows: TGTGCCAGCAGTCTACCAGCAAGCGGGAGTTCTGGCGAGCAGTACTTC.

The V call is TRBV27, the J call TRBJ2-5; 9 positions match TRBD1. The CDR3 is 15 amino acids. Germline trimming cut 7 bases from V and 7 bases from J; bases unmatched to any gene: 13. Germline CDR1 and CDR2: MNHEY and SMNVEV (reference sequence). This chain's CDR3 is CASTLSWGQGVTQYF. The CDR3 DNA reads TGTGCCAGCACCCTCTCCTGGGGACAGGGAGTGACCCAGTACTTC.

V and J are TRBV5-6 and TRBJ2-6; 7 bases map to TRBD1. CDR1 SGHDT and CDR2 YYEEEE come from the germline V gene. V lost 4 bases to trimming and J lost 0 bases; unmatched junction nucleotides: 13. CDR3 size: 19 residues. The CDR3 reads CASSPWTGLWASGANVLTF. CDR3 DNA sequence: TGTGCCAGCAGCCCCTGGACAGGTCTTTGGGCCTCTGGGGCCAACGTCCTGACTTTC.

The CDR3 here is CASSPHPAGTSAYNEQFF. The CDR3 nucleotides read TGTGCCAGCAGCCCTCATCCAGCCGGGACTAGCGCCTACAATGAGCAGTTCTTC. This chain connects TRBV7-9 to TRBJ2-1, with TRBD2 identical over 10 bases. Looked up from germline, CDR1 is SEHNR and CDR2 is FQNEAQ (reference sequence). V was clipped by 5 bases and J by 2 bases; unmatched bases: 12. The length of the CDR3 is 18 residues.

This chain joins TRBV7-9 and TRBJ1-1; 7 positions match TRBD1. CDR1 is SEHNR and CDR2 is FQNEAQ in the germline V gene (reference sequence). The CDR3 totals 17 residues. V shed 5 bases, J shed 3 bases, and the junction held 15 bases outside the gene matches. The CDR3 DNA reads TGTGCCAGCAGCACATTCACCAGGGGGATGTTTCACACTGAAGCTTTCTTT. It is translated as CASSTFTRGMFHTEAFF.

The chain combines TRBV19 with TRBJ2-1, with 15 bases that match TRBD2. V lost 2 bases and J lost 8; bases outside the gene matches: 19. The CDR3 spans 21 residues. CDR1 is LNHDA and CDR2 is SQIVND in the germline V gene (reference sequence). In DNA form, the CDR3 reads TGTGCCAGTAGTATATATGGGGGACCGGGACTAGCGGGAGGTACGGCCGATGAGCAGTTCTTC. It is translated as CASSIYGGPGLAGGTADEQFF.

The chain combines TRBV5-8 with TRBJ2-7; unclear D gene. Deletions cut 3 bases from V and 1 base from J, with 8 bases between. This CDR3 has 13 residues. Germline CDR1 is SGHTS and CDR2 is YDEGEE. The CDR3 region is CASSSRRSYEQYF. In DNA form, the CDR3 reads TGTGCCAGCAGCTCCCGAAGGTCCTACGAGCAGTACTTC.

The chain links TRBV28 to TRBJ2-2; D is perhaps TRBD1 (5 bases). CDR1 is MDHEN, CDR2 SYDVKM, per germline. The CDR3 runs 14 residues. The V end was cut by 7 bases, the J end by 7 bases, with 16 bases between. CDR3 sequence (DNA): TGTGCCAGCACCTCCCCGCAGGGTATCGGGGAGCTGTTTTTT. As protein: CASTSPQGIGELFF.